This note documents a single T cell receptor (beta chain) sequence. Assay: immunoSEQ multiplex PCR; the TCRdb copy retains only in-frame clones and omits some. This table has hundreds of thousands of clones, under 90% appearing once. This CDR3 is 15 amino acids long. Germline V CDR1 and CDR2: SGHDN, FVKESK. Between the trimmed V and J ends, which lost 1 base and 2 bases, there was a span of 9 bases. The sample is drawn from a study of blood T cell repertoires in COVID-19. At the level of the study: PBMCs, B-cell-depleted T cells, or T cells were the source of the cDNA or gDNA that made up the material.

The chain has TRBV14 and TRBJ1-5; D gene ambiguous. The sample was peripheral blood. This TCR was sampled from a human donor in a cohort sampled during active COVID-19. CDR3 region: CASSQGGSGNQPQHF. Here the CDR3 DNA reads TGTGCCAGCAGCCAAGGCGGGAGCGGCAATCAGCCCCAGCATTTT.